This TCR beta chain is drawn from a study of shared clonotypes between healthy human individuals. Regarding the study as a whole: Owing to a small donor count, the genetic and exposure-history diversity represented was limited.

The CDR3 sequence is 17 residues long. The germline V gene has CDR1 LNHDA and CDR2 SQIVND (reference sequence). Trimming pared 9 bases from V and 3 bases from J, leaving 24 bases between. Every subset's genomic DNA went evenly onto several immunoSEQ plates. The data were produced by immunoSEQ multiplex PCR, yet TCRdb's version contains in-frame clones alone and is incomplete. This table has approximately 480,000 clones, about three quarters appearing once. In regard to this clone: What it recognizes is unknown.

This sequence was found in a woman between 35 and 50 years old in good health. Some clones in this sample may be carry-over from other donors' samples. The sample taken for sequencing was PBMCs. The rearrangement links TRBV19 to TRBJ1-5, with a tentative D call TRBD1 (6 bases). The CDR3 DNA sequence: TGTGCCAGCCTACCCCGGGCAGGGGTTATGATCAATCAGCCCCAGCATTTT. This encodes CASLPRAGVMINQPQHF. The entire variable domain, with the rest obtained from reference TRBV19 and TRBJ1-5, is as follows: DGGITQSPKYLFRKEGQNVTLSCEQNLNHDAMYWYRQDPGQGLRLIYYSQIVNDFQKGDIAEGYSVSREKKESFPLTVTSAQKNPTAFYLCASLPRAGVMINQPQHFGDGTRLSIL.